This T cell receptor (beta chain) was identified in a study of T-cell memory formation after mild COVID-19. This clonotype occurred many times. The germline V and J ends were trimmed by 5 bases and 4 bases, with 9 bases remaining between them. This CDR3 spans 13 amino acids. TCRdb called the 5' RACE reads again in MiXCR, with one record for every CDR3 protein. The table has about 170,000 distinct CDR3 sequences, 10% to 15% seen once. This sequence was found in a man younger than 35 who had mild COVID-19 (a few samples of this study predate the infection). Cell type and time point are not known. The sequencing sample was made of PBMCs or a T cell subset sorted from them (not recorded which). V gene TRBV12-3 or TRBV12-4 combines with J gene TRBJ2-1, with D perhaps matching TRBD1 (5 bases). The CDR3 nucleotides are TGTGCCAGCAGTCTCGGACAATACAATGAGCAGTTCTTC. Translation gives CASSLGQYNEQFF.